Listed below are T cell receptor beta chains from one sample, sequenced in a study of cytomegalovirus exposure and HLA in healthy donors. Repertoires were generated with immunoSEQ multiplex PCR, while TCRdb's copy carries only in-frame clones and drops some. The data contain some 86,000 clones, roughly 77% of them singletons. The sequencing input was PBMCs. These receptors originate from a woman between 40 and 55 years old in good health and CMV-seropositive. CDR3s include the opening cysteine and the closing phenylalanine or tryptophan. D genes are given only for firm matches. A row's size may be missing; if present it is once, few, many or a size class.

j_call: TRBJ2-7
v_call: TRBV9
clone_size: NA
d_call: TRBD1
cdr3_nt: TGTGCCAGCAGCGTATCGGACAGGGAAAGGTACGAGCAGTACTTC
cdr3_aa: CASSVSDRERYEQYF

j_call: TRBJ2-2
v_call: TRBV6-6
clone_size: NA
d_call: NA
cdr3_nt: TGTGCCAGCAGCCCCCTGGCAGGGCCCGGGGAGCTGTTTTTT
cdr3_aa: CASSPLAGPGELFF

j_call: TRBJ2-6
v_call: TRBV30
clone_size: NA
d_call: NA
cdr3_nt: TGTGCCTGGAGTACGCCCGACAGGCAGAAAAGCTCTGGGGCCAACGTCCTGACTTTC
cdr3_aa: CAWSTPDRQKSSGANVLTF

j_call: TRBJ1-2
v_call: TRBV13
clone_size: NA
d_call: NA
cdr3_nt: TGTGCCAGCAGCTTAGGCAGGGGCCTTGGTGGCTACACCTTC
cdr3_aa: CASSLGRGLGGYTF

j_call: TRBJ2-1
v_call: TRBV27
clone_size: NA
d_call: NA
cdr3_nt: TGTGCCAGCAGTTCCGCGACAAACTACAATGAGCAGTTCTTC
cdr3_aa: CASSSATNYNEQFF

j_call: TRBJ1-1
v_call: TRBV11-1
clone_size: NA
d_call: NA
cdr3_nt: TGTGCCAGCAGCCAAAGCGGCGGAGACACTGAAGCTTTCTTT
cdr3_aa: CASSQSGGDTEAFF

j_call: TRBJ1-5
v_call: TRBV19
clone_size: NA
d_call: TRBD1
cdr3_nt: TGTGCCAGTAATCCGACAGGGGGCAATCAGCCCCAGCATTTT
cdr3_aa: CASNPTGGNQPQHF

j_call: TRBJ1-1
v_call: TRBV5-1
clone_size: NA
d_call: NA
cdr3_nt: TGCGCCAGCAGCTTGGCCGCGTCAAACCTAAACACTGAAGCTTTCTTT
cdr3_aa: CASSLAASNLNTEAFF

j_call: TRBJ1-5
v_call: TRBV19
clone_size: few
d_call: NA
cdr3_nt: TGTGCCAGTAGTAGAGTACAGGGTCAGCCCCAGCATTTT
cdr3_aa: CASSRVQGQPQHF

j_call: TRBJ2-7
v_call: TRBV18
clone_size: NA
d_call: NA
cdr3_nt: TGTGCCAGCTCACCACCCGGCTACGAGCAGTACTTC
cdr3_aa: CASSPPGYEQYF

j_call: TRBJ1-2
v_call: TRBV28
clone_size: NA
d_call: TRBD1
cdr3_nt: TGTGCCAGCCTTCCCCTGGGCACAGGGGGTAGGAACTATGGCTACACCTTC
cdr3_aa: CASLPLGTGGRNYGYTF

j_call: TRBJ1-6
v_call: TRBV18
clone_size: few
d_call: TRBD1
cdr3_nt: TGTGCCAGCTCACCAAGGGACAGGGAGAATTCACCCCTCCACTTT
cdr3_aa: CASSPRDRENSPLHF

j_call: TRBJ2-3
v_call: TRBV27
clone_size: NA
d_call: TRBD1
cdr3_nt: TGTGCCAGCAGGAGGGGACAGGGGTCAACAGATACGCAGTATTTT
cdr3_aa: CASRRGQGSTDTQYF